The 30 T cell receptor beta chains given below trace back to one sample, sequenced in a study of blood T cell repertoires in COVID-19. Sequencing was performed with immunoSEQ multiplex PCR; in TCRdb, only in-frame clones are kept and a portion is missing. The repertoire includes 130,000 or so clones, around 79% of them detected once, and around 20% sits in the top ten. Sample: peripheral blood. These receptors all come from a man aged 80 or over with acute or convalescent COVID-19.

CDR3 nucleotide sequence: TGTGCCATCAGGGAGGAGTTGCCCCCCTACGAGCAGTACTTC. Its protein is CAIREELPPYEQYF. V is TRBV10-3 and J is TRBJ2-7; D possibly corresponds to TRBD2 (5 bases). Germline V gene data show CDR1 as ENHRY and CDR2 as SYGVKD. This CDR3 comprises 14 residues. With 6 bases removed from V and 2 bases from J, the gap between germline ends came to 14 bases.

The chain couples TRBV6-4 to TRBJ2-1; possible D gene TRBD2, 5 bases. V was cut by 6 bases and J by 13 bases, with 25 bases left in between. This CDR3 has 15 amino acids. Per germline, CDR1 MRHNA and CDR2 SNTAGT. CDR3 sequence: CASSGWHESGRVQFF. The CDR3 DNA follows: TGTGCCAGCAGCGGATGGCACGAAAGCGGTCGTGTCCAGTTCTTC.

Only one count was recorded for this clone. This specimen includes other DNA sequences encoding the same CDR3. The DNA of the CDR3 is TGTGCCAGCAGCTTCGGACAGGGGGCCTACAATGAGCAGTTCTTC. Its protein is CASSFGQGAYNEQFF. This chain links TRBV5-4 with TRBJ2-1; 10 bases map to TRBD1. The length of the CDR3 is 15 residues. V lost 2 bases, J lost 2 bases, and 1 base stayed unmatched. In germline, CDR1 is SGHNT, CDR2 YYREEE (reference sequence).

The rearrangement joins TRBV28 to TRBJ1-5; 8 bases match TRBD1. The CDR3 is 16 amino acids. Germline-derived CDR1 and CDR2 are MDHEN and SYDVKM. Unmatched junction bases numbered 7, after V lost 3 bases and J lost 3 bases. In nucleotides, the CDR3 is TGTGCCAGCAGTTTGACCACAGGGGGGAACAATCAGCCCCAGCATTTT. Its protein is CASSLTTGGNNQPQHF.

The gene calls are TRBV27 and TRBJ2-1; a possible D gene is TRBD1 (8 bases). Germline V gene sequence: CDR1 MNHEY, CDR2 SMNVEV (reference sequence). V lost 11 bases to trimming and J lost 9 bases, with 17 bases between them. The CDR3 has 12 amino acids. The CDR3 nucleotides read TGTGCCGTACTACAGGGGGGGGGTGAGCAGTTCTTC. This sequence encodes CAVLQGGGEQFF.

The rearrangement joins TRBV19 to TRBJ1-1, with 8 bases lining up with TRBD1. The germline CDR1 and CDR2 sequences are LNHDA and SQIVND (reference sequence). The CDR3 is 15 residues long. V lost 5 bases and J lost 5; bases outside the gene matches: 10. In nucleotides, the CDR3 is TGTGCCAGTAGTCCCCGACAGGGGCTAGGGACTGAAGCTTTCTTT. The encoded protein is CASSPRQGLGTEAFF.

The V gene is TRBV7-9, the J gene TRBJ1-2, with 8 bases matching TRBD1. V was pared by 2 bases and J by 4 bases, with 15 bases of the junction left unmatched. The CDR3 length is 18 residues. Germline CDR1 SEHNR, CDR2 FQNEAQ (reference sequence). DNA for the CDR3: TGTGCCAGCAGCTTACAACCAAATTGGGACAGGAGATTCTATGGCTACACCTTC. Encoded protein: CASSLQPNWDRRFYGYTF.

This clone was found a few times. The genes are TRBV6-6 and TRBJ2-7; 12 positions agree with TRBD1. The CDR3 consists of 13 residues. V lost 9 bases, J lost 7 bases, and 7 bases stayed unmatched. Germline V lookup: CDR1 MNHNY, CDR2 SVGAGI (reference sequence). This CDR3 is CASTGQGAWEQYF. DNA of the CDR3: TGTGCCAGTACGGGACAGGGGGCCTGGGAGCAGTACTTC.

V gene TRBV7-6 combines with J gene TRBJ1-6; D is undetermined. This CDR3 is built from 14 residues. Germline CDR1 SGHVS, CDR2 FNYEAQ. The V and J ends lost 8 bases and 9 bases respectively, with 17 bases between them. The CDR3 DNA reads as TGTGCCAGCCGGCCCCCGGGTCTCTTTTCACCCCTCCACTTT. It codes for CASRPPGLFSPLHF.

This clone appeared once. This CDR3 is CASRNTGQGLLTGELFF. In DNA form, the CDR3 reads TGCGCCAGCAGAAATACGGGACAGGGCCTCCTTACCGGGGAGCTGTTTTTT. V gene TRBV5-1 combines with J gene TRBJ2-2; TRBD1 matches at 9 bases. This CDR3 is built from 17 residues. Germline CDR1 and CDR2: SGHRS and YFSETQ. V was clipped by 5 bases and J by 5 bases; unmatched bases: 13.

CDR3 bases: TGCGCCAGCAGCCCGACCCAGGGCCGGGTCAAGTTCTTC. This sequence encodes CASSPTQGRVKFF. The chain carries TRBV5-1 and TRBJ2-1; maybe TRBD1 (5 bases). The CDR3 totals 13 residues. Germline-derived CDR1 and CDR2 are SGHRS and YFSETQ. Between the trimmed V and J ends, which lost 4 bases and 14 bases, there was a span of 19 bases. The variable domain in full, with the rest retrieved from reference TRBV5-1 and TRBJ2-1, is KAGVTQTPRYLIKTRGQQVTLSCSPISGHRSVSWYQQTPGQGLQFLFEYFSETQRNKGNFPGRFSGRQFSNSRSEMNVSTLELGDSALYLCASSPTQGRVKFFGPGTRLTVL.

The chain is built from TRBV19 and TRBJ2-3; 9 bases match TRBD1. Unmatched junction bases numbered 2, after V lost 4 bases and J lost 0 bases. Germline V gene data show CDR1 as LNHDA and CDR2 as SQIVND (reference sequence). This CDR3 is 15 amino acids long. CDR3 DNA: TGTGCCAGTAGTACGGGACAGGGAAGCACAGATACGCAGTATTTT. Encoded protein: CASSTGQGSTDTQYF. Together with reference TRBV19 and TRBJ2-3, the CDR3 gives the full variable domain: DGGITQSPKYLFRKEGQNVTLSCEQNLNHDAMYWYRQDPGQGLRLIYYSQIVNDFQKGDIAEGYSVSREKKESFPLTVTSAQKNPTAFYLCASSTGQGSTDTQYFGPGTRLTVL.

As regards this clone: Other DNA sequences within the sample encode an identical CDR3. This sequence joins TRBV5-1 and TRBJ2-7; maybe TRBD2 (5 bases). V was pared by 4 bases and J by 6 bases, with 11 bases between. The CDR3 sequence is 12 residues long. CDR1 is SGHRS and CDR2 is YFSETQ in the germline V gene. The CDR3 DNA follows: TGCGCCAGCAGCCTGCGGACTGGCGAGCAGTACTTC. Translation gives CASSLRTGEQYF.

This clone counts as medium-sized. The chain couples TRBV4-1 to TRBJ2-2; unclear D gene. V lost 2 bases, J lost 0 bases, and 7 bases lay in between. Germline values: CDR1 MGHRA, CDR2 YSYEKL. CDR3 length: 15 amino acids. CDR3 coding DNA: TGCGCCAGCAGCCAAATCTTAGCGAACACCGGGGAGCTGTTTTTT. This gives the protein CASSQILANTGELFF.

The V call is TRBV6-5, the J call TRBJ1-1, with TRBD1 as a possible D gene (5 bases). The CDR3 extends over 15 amino acids. Per the germline V gene, CDR1 is MNHEY and CDR2 is SVGAGI. V was shortened by 5 bases and J by 0 bases, with 13 bases between the two germline ends. The CDR3, as DNA: TGTGCCAGCAGTCAAACAGGCGGCATGAACACTGAAGCTTTCTTT. It is translated as CASSQTGGMNTEAFF.

This clone has just a few counts. This sequence joins TRBV7-2 and TRBJ1-5; TRBD1 might be the D (5 bases). V gave up 4 bases and J gave up 4 bases, with 8 bases separating them. Germline CDR1 reads SGHTA; CDR2 reads FQGNSA. The CDR3 contains 13 residues. As DNA, the CDR3 is TGTGCCAGCAGCTCGGGACTAAATCAGCCCCAGCATTTT. It translates to CASSSGLNQPQHF.

Here the CDR3 DNA reads TGTGCCAGCAGGGTAGCTGCTAGTTCCTACGAGCAGTACTTC. This encodes CASRVAASSYEQYF. The rearrangement links TRBV6-5 to TRBJ2-7, with D uncertain. V shed 6 bases and J shed 1 base, with 13 bases lying between them. This CDR3 is built from 14 residues. Germline CDR1 is MNHEY and CDR2 is SVGAGI.

DNA for the CDR3: TGTGCCAGCAGCCGTCCCGGGACTAGCGGGGGGGCGGATACGCAGTATTTT. It yields the protein CASSRPGTSGGADTQYF. The chain combines TRBV5-8 with TRBJ2-3; 16 nucleotides line up with TRBD2. J gave up 6 bases and V 4 bases, and 8 bases lay outside the gene matches. The CDR3 sequence is 17 residues long. Germline V gives CDR1 SGHTS, CDR2 YDEGEE. Full variable domain (outside the CDR3, taken from reference TRBV5-8 and TRBJ2-3): EAGVTQSPTHLIKTRGQQATLRCSPISGHTSVYWYQQALGLGLQFLLWYDEGEERNRGNFPPRFSGRQFPNYSSELNVNALELEDSALYLCASSRPGTSGGADTQYFGPGTRLTVL.

The chain combines TRBV21-1 with TRBJ1-1. TRBV21-1 is recorded as a pseudogene. CDR3 size: 18 residues. CDR3 amino acids: CASSPRPIPGGINTEAFF. The CDR3 DNA follows: TGTGCCAGCAGCCCCCGCCCTATCCCGGGGGGAATTAACACTGAAGCTTTCTTT.

The genes are TRBV3-1 (or the pseudogene TRBV3-2) and TRBJ2-1; perhaps TRBD1 as D (5 bases). This CDR3 region has 14 residues. Germline CDR1 LGHDT, CDR2 YNNKEL (reference sequence). V lost 6 bases to trimming and J lost 1 base, with 10 bases between them. CDR3 sequence: CASSRQHSYNEQFF. CDR3 DNA sequence: TGTGCCAGCAGTCGACAGCATTCCTACAATGAGCAGTTCTTC.

The gene calls are TRBV4-3 and TRBJ2-6; 10 nucleotides agree with TRBD1. Trimming at V came to 3 bases and at J to 4 bases, leaving 3 bases not matched to a gene. Germline CDR1 is LGHNA and CDR2 is YSLEER. The CDR3 runs 16 residues. CDR3 in DNA: TGCGCCAGCAGCCAGGGGACAGGGGCAGGGGCCAACGTCCTGACTTTC. It codes for CASSQGTGAGANVLTF.

CDR3 amino acids: CASSAQGAIAGELFF. The DNA for the CDR3 is TGCGCCAGCAGCGCCCAGGGGGCGATCGCCGGGGAGCTGTTTTTT. This sequence joins TRBV5-1 and TRBJ2-2; TRBD1 aligns across 8 bases. The CDR3 is 15 residues long. The V gene end was trimmed by 4 bases and the J gene end by 6 bases; junction bases not matched to a gene: 8. Germline CDR1 and CDR2: SGHRS and YFSETQ.

The J gene is TRBJ2-2, the V gene TRBV5-1; 8 nucleotides align to TRBD1. This CDR3 is 15 amino acids long. The junction had 1 base not matched to a gene; V was cut back by 2 bases and J by 1 base. Germline V gives CDR1 SGHRS, CDR2 YFSETQ. In nucleotides, the CDR3 is TGCGCCAGCAGCTTCGGGACAGGGAACACCGGGGAGCTGTTTTTT. Translation gives CASSFGTGNTGELFF. Full variable domain (remainder filled in from reference TRBV5-1 and TRBJ2-2): KAGVTQTPRYLIKTRGQQVTLSCSPISGHRSVSWYQQTPGQGLQFLFEYFSETQRNKGNFPGRFSGRQFSNSRSEMNVSTLELGDSALYLCASSFGTGNTGELFFGEGSRLTVL.

The rearrangement uses TRBV7-2 and TRBJ2-5, with D perhaps matching TRBD1 (5 bases). V shed 3 bases and J shed 5 bases, with 13 bases lying between them. Germline-derived CDR1 and CDR2 are SGHTA and FQGNSA. This CDR3 comprises 14 residues. CDR3 sequence reads: CASSFGRVWETQYF. The CDR3 nucleotides read TGTGCCAGCAGCTTCGGCAGGGTCTGGGAGACCCAGTACTTC.

The V gene is TRBV9, the J gene TRBJ2-1; 7 bases align to TRBD1. Germline V gene lookup returns CDR1 SGDLS and CDR2 YYNGEE. V lost 0 bases, J lost 8 bases, and 5 bases stayed unmatched. CDR3 length: 14 amino acids. For the CDR3, the DNA is TGTGCCAGCAGCGTAGGACAGGGAATATATGAGCAGTTCTTC. It yields the protein CASSVGQGIYEQFF.

The rearrangement uses TRBV19 and TRBJ2-1; TRBD2 is a possible D gene (6 bases). The length of the CDR3 is 15 residues. Germline-derived CDR1 and CDR2 are LNHDA and SQIVND (reference sequence). The ends were cut back, 4 bases at V and 0 bases at J, with 10 bases in the middle. Here the CDR3 DNA reads TGTGCCAGTAGTAGTGCCGGGAGCTCCTACAATGAGCAGTTCTTC. Residues: CASSSAGSSYNEQFF.

This clone was seen a handful of times. The DNA of the CDR3 is TGCGCCAGCAGCTCCAGGACAGCCACAGATACGCAGTATTTT. This codes for CASSSRTATDTQYF. The genes are TRBV5-1 and TRBJ2-3; TRBD1 might be the D (6 bases). The V and J ends lost 3 bases and 2 bases respectively, with 10 bases between them. Per the germline V gene, CDR1 is SGHRS and CDR2 is YFSETQ. This CDR3 is built from 14 residues.

As concerns this clone: This sample also contains other DNA sequences that code for the same CDR3. The V gene is TRBV6-5, the J gene TRBJ1-2, with D possibly being TRBD1 (5 bases). Trimming removed 8 bases from V and 4 bases from J, with 8 bases in between. The germline V gene encodes CDR1 MNHEY and CDR2 SVGAGI. This CDR3 contains 11 residues. This CDR3 is CASQGSYGYTF. The DNA for the CDR3 is TGTGCCAGCCAGGGCAGCTATGGCTACACCTTC.

The sample holds a few counts of this clone. V and J are TRBV5-1 and TRBJ2-3; 8 bases match TRBD1. Germline V lookup: CDR1 SGHRS, CDR2 YFSETQ. The CDR3 has 16 amino acids. J gave up 2 bases and V 3 bases, and 8 bases lay outside the gene matches. The CDR3 protein is CASSWYRGTNTDTQYF. CDR3 DNA: TGCGCCAGCAGCTGGTACAGGGGGACCAACACAGATACGCAGTATTTT.

This clone was seen only once. The V and J genes are TRBV14 and TRBJ1-1; the D is unclear. The V and J ends lost 0 bases and 5 bases respectively, with 10 bases between them. Looked up from germline, CDR1 is SGHDN and CDR2 is FVKESK. The CDR3 has 14 amino acids. CDR3 protein: CASSQDYGGTEAFF. CDR3 nucleotide sequence: TGTGCCAGCAGCCAAGATTACGGTGGTACTGAAGCTTTCTTT. The complete variable domain, with remaining parts taken from reference TRBV14 and TRBJ1-1, reads EAGVTQFPSHSVIEKGQTVTLRCDPISGHDNLYWYRRVMGKEIKFLLHFVKESKQDESGMPNNRFLAERTGGTYSTLKVQPAELEDSGVYFCASSQDYGGTEAFFGQGTRLTVV.